This T cell receptor (beta chain) was documented in a study of blood T cell repertoires in COVID-19. Study background: The United States, Italy and Spain provided the acute and convalescent COVID-19 samples. Sample material is recorded as cDNA or gDNA derived from T cells, B-cell-depleted T cells, or PBMCs.

The CDR3 sequence is 15 residues long. Germline trimming cut 6 bases from V and 1 base from J; bases unmatched to any gene: 6. Germline assignment: CDR1 KGHSH and CDR2 LQKENI. Repertoires were generated with immunoSEQ multiplex PCR, while TCRdb's copy carries only in-frame clones and drops some. The table has approximately 50,000 clones, about 72% seen once. Participants were aged about 18 to 89 years from around 24 US areas. Cohorts were determined from participant-reported clinical history. This TCR was sampled from a woman aged 50 to 60 with acute COVID-19. The J gene is TRBJ2-3, the V gene TRBV18; 8 bases are a match to TRBD2. The sample taken for sequencing was PBMCs or T cells enriched from blood (not recorded which). CDR3 bases: TGTGCCAGCTCCCCGGGGGGGGGACGCACAGATACGCAGTATTTT. This gives the protein CASSPGGGRTDTQYF.